The 23 T cell receptor beta chains below all came from one sample that was sequenced in a study of CD8+ T cells in alopecia areata. RNA extraction was followed by reverse transcription into cDNA, which acted as the sequencing template. Sequencing used immunoSEQ multiplex PCR; TCRdb keeps in-frame clones, though not all of them. Of some 120,000 clones listed, 58% are singletons. The input for sequencing was CD4+ T cells sorted from blood, taken at week 0. The receptors come from a human donor with alopecia areata.

The chain combines TRBV6-5 with TRBJ2-3; 8 nucleotides match TRBD2. The CDR3 sequence is 15 residues long. The V and J ends lost 0 bases and 2 bases, in that order; junction bases with no gene match: 1. Germline V CDR1 and CDR2: MNHEY, SVGAGI. In nucleotides, the CDR3 is TGTGCCAGCAGTTACTCTAGCGGGATCACAGATACGCAGTATTTT. Translation: CASSYSSGITDTQYF.

The chain carries TRBV4-1 and TRBJ2-2; the match to TRBD1 covers 7 bases. Germline V CDR1 and CDR2: MGHRA, YSYEKL. The CDR3 is made up of 15 amino acids. V gave up 4 bases and J gave up 5 bases; unmatched junction bases: 7. CDR3 DNA: TGCGCCAGCAGCCTAGGGGCCAGGGGGACCGGGGAGCTGTTTTTT. Translation: CASSLGARGTGELFF.

This rearrangement joins TRBV6-6 to TRBJ1-2; 10 positions match TRBD1. CDR1 and CDR2 from the germline V gene are MNHNY and SVGAGI (reference sequence). The CDR3 consists of 15 residues. V lost 6 bases and J lost 7; bases outside the gene matches: 11. The CDR3 reads CASSNTAGQGFGYTF. The CDR3 nucleotides are TGTGCCAGCAGCAATACGGCGGGACAGGGGTTTGGCTACACCTTC.

The V and J genes are TRBV29-1 and TRBJ2-5; the match to TRBD2 covers 9 bases. From germline, CDR1 is SQVTM and CDR2 ANQGSEA. This CDR3 contains 14 residues. V dropped 4 bases and J dropped 11; count of bases not matched to a gene: 14. CDR3 nucleotides: TGCAGCGTTGGTATTGCGGGAGGGCCGGGGGAGCAGTACTTC. Its protein product is CSVGIAGGPGEQYF.

The chain uses TRBV28 and TRBJ2-5, with unresolved D. V lost 7 bases to trimming and J lost 4 bases, with 4 bases between them. There are 10 residues in the CDR3. Per germline, CDR1 MDHEN and CDR2 SYDVKM. The CDR3 region is CASTGETQYF. The CDR3 DNA reads TGTGCCAGCACTGGAGAGACCCAGTACTTC.

V is TRBV30 and J is TRBJ2-3; maybe TRBD2 (6 bases). Between the trimmed V and J ends, which lost 3 bases and 2 bases, there was a span of 9 bases. This CDR3 is 13 amino acids long. Per the germline V gene, CDR1 is GTSNPN and CDR2 is SVGIG (reference sequence). In nucleotides, the CDR3 is TGTGCCTGGAGGGGACTTACCACAGATACGCAGTATTTT. It codes for CAWRGLTTDTQYF.

This chain connects TRBV19 to TRBJ1-5; no definite D call. Trimming shortened V by 3 bases and J by 7 bases, and 13 bases separated the two germline ends. Looked up from germline, CDR1 is LNHDA and CDR2 is SQIVND (reference sequence). The CDR3 totals 14 residues. In nucleotides, the CDR3 is TGTGCCAGTAGTATGGAAGGTTCCGGGCAGCCCCAGCATTTT. Protein product: CASSMEGSGQPQHF. Based on the CDR3 plus reference TRBV19 and TRBJ1-5, the full variable domain is DGGITQSPKYLFRKEGQNVTLSCEQNLNHDAMYWYRQDPGQGLRLIYYSQIVNDFQKGDIAEGYSVSREKKESFPLTVTSAQKNPTAFYLCASSMEGSGQPQHFGDGTRLSIL.

The chain uses TRBV6-5 and TRBJ1-1; D unresolved. V was cut by 4 bases and J by 0 bases, with 6 bases left in between. Germline V CDR1 and CDR2: MNHEY, SVGAGI. The CDR3 is 13 amino acids. CDR3 coding DNA: TGTGCCAGCAGTTGGTCCGTGAACACTGAAGCTTTCTTT. Translating it yields CASSWSVNTEAFF.

The rearrangement links TRBV7-9 to TRBJ2-3; D is uncertain. The CDR3 totals 13 residues. Germline CDR1 is SEHNR and CDR2 is FQNEAQ (reference sequence). The ends were cut back, 5 bases at V and 1 base at J, with 7 bases in the middle. The CDR3 DNA is TGTGCCAGCAGCCTGAGCCGCACAGATACGCAGTATTTT. Translation: CASSLSRTDTQYF. The full variable domain, with the rest looked up from reference TRBV7-9 and TRBJ2-3, is DTGVSQNPRHKITKRGQNVTFRCDPISEHNRLYWYRQTLGQGPEFLTYFQNEAQLEKSRLLSDRFSAERPKGSFSTLEIQRTEQGDSAMYLCASSLSRTDTQYFGPGTRLTVL.

The V and J genes are TRBV7-6 and TRBJ2-3; D is possibly TRBD1 (6 bases). Germline loops: CDR1 SGHVS, CDR2 FNYEAQ. Trimming stripped 0 bases from V and 5 bases from J, with 9 bases between. This CDR3 comprises 14 residues. DNA for the CDR3: TGTGCCAGCAGCTTAGCGCCAGGGGTAGATACGCAGTATTTT. Amino acid sequence: CASSLAPGVDTQYF.

V gene TRBV19 combines with J gene TRBJ1-6, with 7 bases that match TRBD1. Trimming at V came to 6 bases and at J to 9 bases, leaving 11 bases not matched to a gene. The CDR3 has 15 amino acids. Germline V CDR1 and CDR2: LNHDA, SQIVND (reference sequence). The DNA for the CDR3 is TGTGCCAGTAGCGGTGGGACAGCTCCACGTTCACCCCTCCACTTT. This sequence encodes CASSGGTAPRSPLHF.

This clone was observed a handful of times. The chain carries TRBV7-2 and TRBJ2-1; maybe TRBD2 (6 bases). Germline lookup yields CDR1 SGHTA and CDR2 FQGNSA. Trimming cost V 5 bases and J 16 bases, with 15 bases left between them. CDR3 length equals 11 residues. Here the CDR3 DNA reads TGTGCCAGCAGCCTAACTAGCCGTGCCTTCTTC. It yields the protein CASSLTSRAFF.

This chain joins TRBV5-1 and TRBJ1-1; 7 bases agree with TRBD1. Trimming removed 5 bases from V and 4 bases from J; junction bases left unmatched: 11. This CDR3 has 15 amino acids. The germline V gene encodes CDR1 SGHRS and CDR2 YFSETQ. CDR3 sequence: CASSQGQVGGTEAFF. The CDR3 bases are TGCGCCAGCAGTCAAGGACAGGTCGGCGGCACTGAAGCTTTCTTT.

V gene TRBV7-2 combines with J gene TRBJ2-3; D remains ambiguous. CDR1 SGHTA and CDR2 FQGNSA come from the germline V gene. V was shortened by 0 bases and J by 4 bases, with 5 bases between the two germline ends. CDR3 length: 13 amino acids. CDR3 in amino acids: CASSLAGSDTQYF. The CDR3 coding sequence is TGTGCCAGCAGCTTAGCGGGTTCAGATACGCAGTATTTT.

This rearrangement joins TRBV9 to TRBJ1-2; 7 nucleotides line up with TRBD1. This CDR3 region has 16 residues. Germline V gene data show CDR1 as SGDLS and CDR2 as YYNGEE. The trim removed 4 bases at V and 4 bases at J, leaving 13 bases unmatched. The CDR3 reads CASSFSTGDLGYGYTF. In nucleotides, the CDR3 is TGTGCCAGCAGCTTTAGCACAGGGGACTTGGGCTATGGCTACACCTTC. The whole variable domain, filled in from reference TRBV9 and TRBJ1-2, reads DSGVTQTPKHLITATGQRVTLRCSPRSGDLSVYWYQQSLDQGLQFLIQYYNGEERAKGNILERFSAQQFPDLHSELNLSSLELGDSALYFCASSFSTGDLGYGYTFGSGTRLTVV.

The V call is TRBV7-9, the J call TRBJ2-5; 7 bases match TRBD2. CDR1 and CDR2 from the germline V gene are SEHNR and FQNEAQ (reference sequence). With 5 bases clipped from V and 4 bases from J, the junction kept 16 bases outside the gene matches. The CDR3 has 17 residues. CDR3 protein: CASSATPAGVVRETQYF. The CDR3 region has the DNA TGTGCCAGCAGCGCGACGCCGGCGGGAGTAGTTAGAGAGACCCAGTACTTC.

The rearrangement links TRBV7-2 to TRBJ2-4; 10 bases are a match to TRBD2. The ends lost 0 bases at V and 0 bases at J; junction bases unmatched: 5. This CDR3 has 18 residues. Germline CDR1 SGHTA, CDR2 FQGNSA. This chain's CDR3 is CASSLALAGDLAKNIQYF. CDR3 DNA: TGTGCCAGCAGCTTAGCTCTAGCGGGGGACTTAGCCAAAAACATTCAGTACTTC.

The V gene is TRBV30, the J gene TRBJ2-2, with D possibly being TRBD1 or TRBD2 (5 bases each). The V gene's germline CDR1 is GTSNPN and CDR2 SVGIG (reference sequence). V was clipped by 5 bases and J by 5 bases, with 12 bases between them. The CDR3 totals 13 residues. CDR3 nucleotide sequence: TGTGCCTGGCCGGGACCCAAAACCGGGGAGCTGTTTTTT. Amino acids: CAWPGPKTGELFF.

The genes are TRBV4-1 and TRBJ2-2, with 7 nucleotides matching TRBD2. Germline assignment: CDR1 MGHRA and CDR2 YSYEKL. Trimming cost V 4 bases and J 2 bases; bases outside gene matches: 13. This CDR3 comprises 18 residues. In DNA form, the CDR3 reads TGCGCCAGCAGCCCGCCCAAGGGGCTAGCGGAAAACACCGGGGAGCTGTTTTTT. Amino acids: CASSPPKGLAENTGELFF.

V and J are TRBV5-1 and TRBJ2-5, with TRBD1 matching 7 bases. From germline, CDR1 is SGHRS and CDR2 YFSETQ. V lost 5 bases to trimming and J lost 0 bases; unmatched junction nucleotides: 4. This CDR3 comprises 14 residues. CDR3 DNA sequence: TGCGCCAGCAGGTACGGACAGGACCAAGAGACCCAGTACTTC. Amino acid sequence: CASRYGQDQETQYF.

The chain couples TRBV4-3 to TRBJ1-5, with D possibly matching TRBD1 (5 bases). This CDR3 comprises 15 residues. V was shortened by 4 bases and J by 4 bases, with 14 bases between the two germline ends. The V gene's germline CDR1 is LGHNA and CDR2 YSLEER. CDR3 amino acids: CASSPETGGNQPQHF. DNA of the CDR3: TGCGCCAGCAGCCCCGAGACCGGGGGGAATCAGCCCCAGCATTTT.

This clone was seen a few times. The chain has TRBV4-1 and TRBJ1-1; the match to TRBD1 covers 9 bases. J gave up 1 base and V 4 bases, and 4 bases lay outside the gene matches. Germline CDR1 is MGHRA and CDR2 is YSYEKL. The CDR3 runs to 15 residues. The DNA of the CDR3 is TGCGCCAGCAGCCTCATGGGACAGGGGAACACTGAAGCTTTCTTT. Translated, it gives CASSLMGQGNTEAFF.

This chain joins TRBV5-1 and TRBJ2-5, with 11 bases identical to TRBD1. Germline-derived CDR1 and CDR2 are SGHRS and YFSETQ. There are 15 residues in the CDR3. V was pared by 4 bases and J by 5 bases, with 7 bases of the junction left unmatched. The DNA for the CDR3 is TGCGCCAGCAGCCGGACAGGGGGCAAGGAGGAGACCCAGTACTTC. Translated, it gives CASSRTGGKEETQYF.